The rows below give T cell receptor beta chains drawn from one sample of a study of resident and recirculating memory T cells in vitiligo. Only in-frame clones appear in the TCRdb table, and some are missing; sequencing was by immunoSEQ multiplex PCR. The data contain about 42,000 clones, 92% of them singletons. The sequencing input was blood. The receptors were sampled from a male donor with vitiligo. Both conserved end residues are part of each CDR3. A D gene is named only where the DNA matches it firmly. Part of the rows lack a size; the others show once, few, many or a class for expanded clones.

J: TRBJ1-5
V: TRBV5-1
size: NA
D: NA
DNA: TGCGCCAGCAGCCCGGGTCCGAATCAGCCCCAGCATTTT
CDR3: CASSPGPNQPQHF

J: TRBJ2-7
V: TRBV29-1
size: NA
D: NA
DNA: TGCAGCGTTGGGGGCCAATTTTTCCCCGAGCAGTACTTC
CDR3: CSVGGQFFPEQYF

J: TRBJ2-7
V: TRBV18
size: NA
D: NA
DNA: TGTGCCAGCTCACCAAATGAATTTCGAGGGAGCGAGCAGTACTTC
CDR3: CASSPNEFRGSEQYF

J: TRBJ1-2
V: TRBV7-2
size: NA
D: TRBD1
DNA: TGTGCCAGCAGTCAAGACAGGGTCTATGGCTACACCTTC
CDR3: CASSQDRVYGYTF

J: TRBJ2-3
V: TRBV7-6
size: NA
D: TRBD2
DNA: TGTGCCAGCAGCTTAGAGTTTAGCGGGGGGGCAGATACGCAGTATTTT
CDR3: CASSLEFSGGADTQYF

J: TRBJ2-7
V: TRBV27
size: NA
D: TRBD2
DNA: TGTGCCAGCAGTCAGGGACTAGCGGGGTACGAGCAGTACTTC
CDR3: CASSQGLAGYEQYF

J: TRBJ1-2
V: TRBV7-2
size: NA
D: TRBD1
DNA: TGTGCCAGCAGCGAACAGGGGTCCTATGGCTACACCTTC
CDR3: CASSEQGSYGYTF

J: TRBJ1-4
V: TRBV28
size: NA
D: NA
DNA: TGTGCCAGCAGTTTTGGTGGGGCAAGGGATGAAAAACTGTTTTTT
CDR3: CASSFGGARDEKLFF

J: TRBJ2-2
V: TRBV5-1
size: once
D: TRBD1
DNA: TGCGCCAGCAGCTCGCCCAGGGGGCAGGACACCGGGGAGCTGTTTTTT
CDR3: CASSSPRGQDTGELFF

J: TRBJ1-4
V: TRBV18
size: NA
D: NA
DNA: TGTGCCAGCTCACCGACAGGTACGGATGGAAAACTGTTTTTT
CDR3: CASSPTGTDGKLFF

J: TRBJ1-1
V: TRBV7-9
size: NA
D: NA
DNA: TGTGCCAGCAGCCACCAGGGCGGGACGGAATACACTGAAGCTTTCTTT
CDR3: CASSHQGGTEYTEAFF

J: TRBJ1-5
V: TRBV4-3
size: NA
D: NA
DNA: TGCGCCAGCAGCCAGGACGCACAGGGATGGGATCAGCCCCAGCATTTT
CDR3: CASSQDAQGWDQPQHF

J: TRBJ1-1
V: TRBV5-1
size: NA
D: NA
DNA: TGCGCCAGCAGCGCGGGGGGGGCGCGGGGCACTGAAGCTTTCTTT
CDR3: CASSAGGARGTEAFF

J: TRBJ1-6
V: TRBV6-5
size: NA
D: TRBD1
DNA: TGTGCCAGCAGGAGGGACAGGGAGAATTCACCCCTCCACTTT
CDR3: CASRRDRENSPLHF

J: TRBJ1-2
V: TRBV19
size: NA
D: NA
DNA: TGTGCCAGTAGTATGTCAAGCCTCCCAAACTTCTATGGCTACACCTTC
CDR3: CASSMSSLPNFYGYTF

J: TRBJ1-6
V: TRBV27
size: NA
D: TRBD1
DNA: TGTGCCAGCAGGATGACAGGGTATAATTCACCCCTCCACTTT
CDR3: CASRMTGYNSPLHF

J: TRBJ2-5
V: TRBV5-1
size: NA
D: TRBD1
DNA: TGCGCCAGCCGCCGGGCAGGGGGCATGGAGACCCAGTACTTC
CDR3: CASRRAGGMETQYF

J: TRBJ1-4
V: TRBV6-5
size: NA
D: NA
DNA: TGTGCCAGCAGTTTACTTGCTACTAATGAAAAACTGTTTTTT
CDR3: CASSLLATNEKLFF

J: TRBJ2-4
V: TRBV19
size: NA
D: TRBD2
DNA: TGTGCCAGTAGTATAGATAGACTAGCCCTAGCCAAAAACATTCAGTACTTC
CDR3: CASSIDRLALAKNIQYF

J: TRBJ2-3
V: TRBV2
size: NA
D: TRBD2
DNA: TGTGCCAGCAGTTCCCGTAGCGGGGACCGCACAGATACGCAGTATTTT
CDR3: CASSSRSGDRTDTQYF

J: TRBJ1-1
V: TRBV6-6
size: NA
D: NA
DNA: TGTGCCAGCAGTTATCCGGCGGATGAAGCTTTCTTT
CDR3: CASSYPADEAFF

J: TRBJ2-1
V: TRBV7-6
size: once
D: TRBD2
DNA: TGTGCCAGCAGCTTGTGGCGGGGGGACAATGAGCAGTTCTTC
CDR3: CASSLWRGDNEQFF

J: TRBJ1-6
V: TRBV13
size: NA
D: NA
DNA: TGTGCCAGCAGCCGGGGAACACCCCTCCACTTT
CDR3: CASSRGTPLHF

J: TRBJ1-2
V: TRBV5-1
size: NA
D: NA
DNA: TGCGCCAGCAGCTTGGGGGCATCCCAAATAAACTATGGCTACACCTTC
CDR3: CASSLGASQINYGYTF

J: TRBJ1-6
V: TRBV5-5
size: NA
D: NA
DNA: TGTGCCAGCAGTATTAGAACAGAGAATTCACCCCTCCACTTT
CDR3: CASSIRTENSPLHF

J: TRBJ1-1
V: TRBV6-6
size: NA
D: NA
DNA: TGTGCCAGCAGTTACGCGAGGGAGATAGAGAATGAAGCTTTCTTT
CDR3: CASSYAREIENEAFF

J: TRBJ1-1
V: TRBV4-3
size: NA
D: NA
DNA: TGCGCCAGCAGACGATCAGGGATGAACACTGAAGCTTTCTTT
CDR3: CASRRSGMNTEAFF

J: TRBJ2-2
V: TRBV7-9
size: NA
D: TRBD2
DNA: TGTGCCAGCAGCTTAGCTATAGCGGGGGCGAACACCGGGGAGCTGTTTTTT
CDR3: CASSLAIAGANTGELFF

J: TRBJ2-7
V: TRBV9
size: NA
D: TRBD1
DNA: TGTGCCAGCAGCCAGGGACAGGGGGTTACCTACGAGCAGTACTTC
CDR3: CASSQGQGVTYEQYF

J: TRBJ2-3
V: TRBV7-3
size: NA
D: TRBD2
DNA: TGTGCCAGCAGCGTAGCGGGGGGGGCCCCGGATACGCAGTATTTT
CDR3: CASSVAGGAPDTQYF

J: TRBJ2-5
V: TRBV9
size: NA
D: TRBD2
DNA: TGTGCCAGCAGCGTAGGTGGGCTAGCGGGGGCGAGGACCCAGTACTTC
CDR3: CASSVGGLAGARTQYF

J: TRBJ2-3
V: TRBV7-3
size: NA
D: NA
DNA: TGTGCCAGCAGCTTACGGGGGTCGTGGACAGATACGCAGTATTTT
CDR3: CASSLRGSWTDTQYF

J: TRBJ2-3
V: TRBV11-2
size: NA
D: TRBD2
DNA: TGTGCCAGCAGCTTAGCTAGCGGGGGGATCACAGATACGCAGTATTTT
CDR3: CASSLASGGITDTQYF

J: TRBJ1-1
V: TRBV18
size: NA
D: NA
DNA: TGTGCCAGCTCACCTCCCACAAGGGAGCCCACTGAAGCTTTCTTT
CDR3: CASSPPTREPTEAFF

J: TRBJ1-2
V: TRBV10-3
size: NA
D: NA
DNA: TGTGCCATCAGTGGGACAGAAGCTAACTATGGCTACACCTTC
CDR3: CAISGTEANYGYTF

J: TRBJ1-3
V: TRBV7-8
size: once
D: NA
DNA: TGTGCCAGCACCGGACAGTTGATCTCTGGAAACACCATATATTTT
CDR3: CASTGQLISGNTIYF

J: TRBJ1-4
V: TRBV11-2
size: few
D: NA
DNA: TGTGCCAGCAGCTTAGACGTGAATGAAAAACTGTTTTTT
CDR3: CASSLDVNEKLFF

J: TRBJ2-3
V: TRBV5-4
size: NA
D: NA
DNA: TGTGCCAGCAGCTTGGGGTCCGGTGTGCAAAATACGCAGTATTTT
CDR3: CASSLGSGVQNTQYF

J: TRBJ1-3
V: TRBV11-1
size: NA
D: NA
DNA: TGTGCCAGCAGCTTCCGGGTCGGACAGCTAGGCTCTGGAAACACCATATATTTT
CDR3: CASSFRVGQLGSGNTIYF

J: TRBJ1-1
V: TRBV29-1
size: NA
D: TRBD1
DNA: TGCAGCGTTGGAGGGACAGGAGAAGCTTTCTTT
CDR3: CSVGGTGEAFF

J: TRBJ1-6
V: TRBV7-2
size: NA
D: NA
DNA: TGTGCCAGCAGCTTAGATGTAGCCCAGAATGAGCCCCTCCACTTT
CDR3: CASSLDVAQNEPLHF

J: TRBJ1-3
V: TRBV6-6
size: NA
D: NA
DNA: TGTGCCAGCAGCCCTTCAACAGGAAACACCATATATTTT
CDR3: CASSPSTGNTIYF

J: TRBJ2-6
V: TRBV5-1
size: once
D: NA
DNA: TGCGCCAGCAGCTTGGGGGGGGTAGACTCTGGGGCCAACGTCCTGACTTTC
CDR3: CASSLGGVDSGANVLTF

J: TRBJ2-2
V: TRBV5-6
size: once
D: NA
DNA: TGTGCCAGCAGCCGGAGGGTCCCAGCCGGGGAGCTGTTTTTT
CDR3: CASSRRVPAGELFF

J: TRBJ1-2
V: TRBV29-1
size: NA
D: TRBD1
DNA: TGCAGCGCAGGACAGGTCTTCCCTAACTATGGCTACACCTTC
CDR3: CSAGQVFPNYGYTF

J: TRBJ2-3
V: TRBV5-4
size: NA
D: TRBD2
DNA: TGTGCCAGCAGCGGGGGACTAGCGGGGAGCACAGATACGCAGTATTTT
CDR3: CASSGGLAGSTDTQYF

J: TRBJ1-5
V: TRBV11-2
size: once
D: TRBD1
DNA: TGTGCCAGCAGCCCCCGAGGGGGCAGCGATCAGCCCCAGCATTTT
CDR3: CASSPRGGSDQPQHF

J: TRBJ2-7
V: TRBV19
size: NA
D: TRBD2
DNA: TGTGCCAGTAGTATCGCTAGCGGGGGAATCAGCTCCTACGAGCAGTACTTC
CDR3: CASSIASGGISSYEQYF

J: TRBJ1-2
V: TRBV5-4
size: once
D: TRBD1
DNA: TGTGCCAGCAGCCTAGACAGGGACTATGGCTACACCTTC
CDR3: CASSLDRDYGYTF

J: TRBJ2-6
V: TRBV10-3
size: NA
D: TRBD1
DNA: TGTGCCATCAGGGCCGGGACAGGGGATAACTCTGGGGCCAACGTCCTGACTTTC
CDR3: CAIRAGTGDNSGANVLTF

J: TRBJ1-5
V: TRBV5-8
size: NA
D: TRBD1
DNA: TGTGCCAGCAGATTGGGACAGATTAGCAATCAGCCCCAGCATTTT
CDR3: CASRLGQISNQPQHF

J: TRBJ2-5
V: TRBV5-4
size: few
D: TRBD2
DNA: TGTGCCAGCAGCTTGGGGACTAGCGGGGAAGAGACCCAGTACTTC
CDR3: CASSLGTSGEETQYF

J: TRBJ1-6
V: TRBV14
size: NA
D: TRBD1
DNA: TGTGCCAGCAGCCAAGCTGCCGGGACAGGGATTTCACCCCTCCACTTT
CDR3: CASSQAAGTGISPLHF